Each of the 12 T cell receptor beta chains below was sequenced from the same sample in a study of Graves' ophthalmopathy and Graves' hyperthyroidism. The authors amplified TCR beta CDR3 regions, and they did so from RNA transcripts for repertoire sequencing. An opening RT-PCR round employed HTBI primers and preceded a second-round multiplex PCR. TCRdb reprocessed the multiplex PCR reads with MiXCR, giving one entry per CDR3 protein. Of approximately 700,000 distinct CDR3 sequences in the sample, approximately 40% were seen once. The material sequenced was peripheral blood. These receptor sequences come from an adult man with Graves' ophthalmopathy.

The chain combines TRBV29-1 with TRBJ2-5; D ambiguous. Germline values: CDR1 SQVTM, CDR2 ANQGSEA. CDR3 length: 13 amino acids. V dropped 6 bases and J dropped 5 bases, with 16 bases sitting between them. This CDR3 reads CSVESRPHETQYF. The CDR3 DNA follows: TGCAGCGTAGAGTCCAGGCCCCATGAGACCCAGTACTTC. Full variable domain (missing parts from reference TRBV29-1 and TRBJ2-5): SAVISQKPSRDICQRGTSLTIQCQVDSQVTMMFWYRQQPGQSLTLIATANQGSEATYESGFVIDKFPISRPNLTFSTLTVSNMSPEDSSIYLCSVESRPHETQYFGPGTRLLVL.

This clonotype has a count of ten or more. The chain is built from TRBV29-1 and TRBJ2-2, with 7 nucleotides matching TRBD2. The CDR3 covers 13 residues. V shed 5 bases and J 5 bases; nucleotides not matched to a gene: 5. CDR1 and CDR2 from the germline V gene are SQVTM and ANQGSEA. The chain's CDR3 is CSVLTSRTGELFF. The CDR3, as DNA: TGCAGCGTTTTGACTAGCAGGACCGGGGAGCTGTTTTTT.

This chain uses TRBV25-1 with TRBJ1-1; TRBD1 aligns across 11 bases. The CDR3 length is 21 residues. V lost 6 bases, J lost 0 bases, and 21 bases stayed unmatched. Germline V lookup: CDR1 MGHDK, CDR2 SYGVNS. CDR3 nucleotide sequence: TGTGCCAGCAGCTTAGTTCCGGGACAGGGGGATCTTGTGGCGATGAACACTGAAGCTTTCTTT. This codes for CASSLVPGQGDLVAMNTEAFF.

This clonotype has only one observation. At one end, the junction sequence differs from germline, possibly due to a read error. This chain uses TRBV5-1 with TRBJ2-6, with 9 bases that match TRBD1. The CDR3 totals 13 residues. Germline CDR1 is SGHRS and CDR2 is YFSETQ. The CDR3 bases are TGCGCCAGCGGGCGGGACAGGGCGAACGTCCTGACTTTC. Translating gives CASGRDRANVLTF.

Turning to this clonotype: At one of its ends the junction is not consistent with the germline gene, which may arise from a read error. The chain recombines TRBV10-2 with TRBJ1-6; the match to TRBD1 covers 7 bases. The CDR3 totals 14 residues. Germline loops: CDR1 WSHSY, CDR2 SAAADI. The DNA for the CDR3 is TGTGCCAGCAGACCGACAGGGAAGAATTCACCCCTCCACTTT. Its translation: CASRPTGKNSPLHF.

The CDR3 coding sequence is TGTGCCAGCAGTTCCCCCACCCGGGGGAGGACCGGGGAGCTGTTTTTT. Encoded protein: CASSSPTRGRTGELFF. This sequence joins TRBV25-1 and TRBJ2-2, with D possibly matching TRBD2 (6 bases). Germline CDR1 is MGHDK and CDR2 is SYGVNS. This CDR3 is 16 amino acids long. The ends were cut back, 5 bases at V and 5 bases at J, with 18 bases in the middle.

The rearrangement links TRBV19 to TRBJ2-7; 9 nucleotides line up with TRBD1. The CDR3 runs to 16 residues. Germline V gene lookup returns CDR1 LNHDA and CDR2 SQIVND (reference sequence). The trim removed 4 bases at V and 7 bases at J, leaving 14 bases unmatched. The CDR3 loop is CASSTRPGQGLGEQYF. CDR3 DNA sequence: TGTGCCAGTAGTACTCGCCCGGGACAGGGCTTGGGGGAGCAGTACTTC.

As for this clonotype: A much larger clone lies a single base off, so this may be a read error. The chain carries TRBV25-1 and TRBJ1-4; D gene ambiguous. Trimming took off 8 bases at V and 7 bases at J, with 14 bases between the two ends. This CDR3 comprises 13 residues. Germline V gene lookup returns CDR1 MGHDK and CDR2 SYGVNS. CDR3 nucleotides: TGTGCCAGCTCTCAAGAGAGCGGTGAAAAACTGTTTTTT. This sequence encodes CASSQESGEKLFF.

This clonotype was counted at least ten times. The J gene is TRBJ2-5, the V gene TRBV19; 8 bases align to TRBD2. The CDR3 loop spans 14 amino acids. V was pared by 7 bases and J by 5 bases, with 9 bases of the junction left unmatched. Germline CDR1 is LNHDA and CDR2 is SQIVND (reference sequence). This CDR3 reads CASTVSGNRETQYF. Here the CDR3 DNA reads TGTGCCAGTACCGTTAGCGGGAATCGCGAGACCCAGTACTTC. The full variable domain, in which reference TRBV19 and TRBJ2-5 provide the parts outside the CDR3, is DGGITQSPKYLFRKEGQNVTLSCEQNLNHDAMYWYRQDPGQGLRLIYYSQIVNDFQKGDIAEGYSVSREKKESFPLTVTSAQKNPTAFYLCASTVSGNRETQYFGPGTRLLVL.

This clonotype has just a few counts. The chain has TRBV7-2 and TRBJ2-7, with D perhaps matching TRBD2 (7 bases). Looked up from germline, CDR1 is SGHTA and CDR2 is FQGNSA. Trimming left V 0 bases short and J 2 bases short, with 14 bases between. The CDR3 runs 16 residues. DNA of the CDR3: TGTGCCAGCAGCTTAGCGTGGGGCGGGGGCACCTACGAGCAGTACTTC. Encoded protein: CASSLAWGGGTYEQYF.

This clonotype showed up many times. CDR3 bases: TGTGCCAGCAGTCAAATGGGACGTTCTTCCTCTGGAAACACCATATATTTT. Residues: CASSQMGRSSSGNTIYF. The chain links TRBV7-8 to TRBJ1-3; D is possibly TRBD1 (5 bases). This CDR3 is 17 amino acids long. V was pared by 6 bases and J by 0 bases, with 18 bases between. Germline-derived CDR1 and CDR2 are SGHVS and FQNEAQ.

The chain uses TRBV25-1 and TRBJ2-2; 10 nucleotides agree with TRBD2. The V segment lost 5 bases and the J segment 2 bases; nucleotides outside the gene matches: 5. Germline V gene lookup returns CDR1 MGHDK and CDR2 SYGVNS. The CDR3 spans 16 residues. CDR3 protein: CASSMSGGANTGELFF. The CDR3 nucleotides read TGTGCCAGCAGTATGAGCGGGGGGGCCAACACCGGGGAGCTGTTTTTT.